Listed below are T cell receptor beta chains from one sample, sequenced in a study of CD8+ T cells in alopecia areata. Measured with immunoSEQ multiplex PCR; TCRdb has only the in-frame clones, and not every one. The repertoire includes over 150,000 clones, 60% to 70% of them detected once, and 3% to 3.5% sits in the top ten. Sequenced here: CD4+ T cells sorted from blood, sampled at week 4, from a patient treated with tofacitinib. All receptors derive from a human donor with alopecia areata. Each CDR3 is given with its conserved first and last residue. A D gene is named only where the DNA matches it firmly. Clone size appears in some rows only: once, few, many, or a class for an expanded clone.

TRBV7-2	-	TRBJ1-5	TRBD1	CASSLAQGVEQPQHF	TGTGCCAGCAGCTTAGCGCAGGGGGTGGAACAGCCCCAGCATTTT
TRBV28	-	TRBJ2-2	-	CASSLYGELFF	TGTGCCAGCAGTTTATACGGGGAGCTGTTTTTT
TRBV25-1	-	TRBJ2-7	TRBD2	CASSRASGGYEQYF	TGTGCCAGCAGTAGGGCTAGCGGGGGCTACGAGCAGTACTTC
TRBV28	-	TRBJ2-5	-	CASSPVEETQYF	TGTGCCAGCAGCCCGGTTGAAGAGACCCAGTACTTC
TRBV11-2	-	TRBJ2-3	TRBD1	CASSFDRGNTDTQYF	TGTGCCAGCAGCTTCGACAGGGGCAACACAGATACGCAGTATTTT
TRBV29-1	-	TRBJ2-3	-	CSVVQPDSEHTDTQYF	TGCAGCGTTGTCCAACCGGACAGCGAGCACACAGATACGCAGTATTTT
TRBV5-6	-	TRBJ2-1	-	CASSLAPAMQFF	TGTGCCAGCAGCTTGGCCCCAGCTATGCAGTTCTTC
TRBV18	-	TRBJ1-1	-	CASSLDNGGTEAFF	TGTGCCAGCTCACTGGATAACGGGGGCACTGAAGCTTTCTTT
TRBV7-2	once	TRBJ2-5	TRBD2	CASSRQTSGGMVVETQYF	TGTGCCAGCAGCCGCCAGACTAGCGGGGGTATGGTCGTAGAGACCCAGTACTTC
TRBV30	-	TRBJ1-2	-	CAWRGFGDYYGYTF	TGTGCCTGGAGAGGATTTGGGGACTACTATGGCTACACCTTC
TRBV29-1	-	TRBJ2-2	TRBD1	CSVEPTGTGELFF	TGCAGCGTTGAACCGACAGGGACCGGGGAGCTGTTTTTT
TRBV29-1	-	TRBJ2-7	-	CSVPYPGDVREQYF	TGCAGCGTCCCCTACCCGGGAGACGTTAGGGAGCAGTACTTC
TRBV4-1	-	TRBJ1-2	-	CASSQEVASRATGYTF	TGCGCCAGCAGCCAAGAAGTTGCGTCCCGGGCTACTGGCTACACCTTC
TRBV7-9	-	TRBJ1-2	-	CARNGRAHIGPAFYGYTF	TGTGCCAGAAACGGCAGAGCTCATATAGGACCCGCTTTCTATGGCTACACCTTC
TRBV7-2	-	TRBJ1-1	TRBD1	CASSTRTGTGDTEAFF	TGTGCCAGCAGCACCCGGACAGGGACGGGGGACACTGAAGCTTTCTTT
TRBV28	-	TRBJ1-1	-	CASTVIGRENTEAFF	TGTGCCAGCACCGTAATCGGCAGGGAGAACACTGAAGCTTTCTTT
TRBV30	few	TRBJ2-4	-	CAWSAPGKNIQYF	TGTGCCTGGAGTGCGCCCGGGAAAAACATTCAGTACTTC
TRBV27	few	TRBJ2-5	TRBD1	CASSSGTGSSKTQYF	TGTGCCAGCAGTTCCGGGACAGGGTCAAGCAAGACCCAGTACTTC
TRBV11-1	few	TRBJ2-5	TRBD2	CASSLSLADLQETQYF	TGTGCCAGCAGCTTGTCGCTAGCGGATTTGCAAGAGACCCAGTACTTC
TRBV6-5	-	TRBJ1-2	TRBD1	CASSYSDRGRGYTF	TGTGCCAGCAGTTACTCCGACAGGGGGCGCGGCTACACCTTC
TRBV2	-	TRBJ2-1	TRBD1	CASRPGTANNEQFF	TGTGCCAGCAGGCCCGGGACAGCCAACAATGAGCAGTTCTTC
TRBV7-2	few	TRBJ2-1	-	CASSLASAGTSSYNEQFF	TGTGCCAGCAGCTTAGCTTCGGCGGGGACGAGCTCCTACAATGAGCAGTTCTTC